These 14 T cell receptor beta chains share one sample of origin, sequenced in a study of T cells expressing NK-cell markers. After re-calling the 5' RACE reads, TCRdb lists one entry per CDR3 protein, DNA absent. Its table records about 460,000 distinct CDR3 sequences. The source material was blood T cells: a sorted CD56 or NKG2C T cell subset, CD4+ or CD8+ T cells, or bulk PBMC T cells (not recorded which). Receptors were obtained from a woman aged 45-65 years in good health.

The CDR3 is CASSLADRGQSPLHF. This chain uses TRBV12-3 or TRBV12-4 with TRBJ1-6; checking the TCRdb D call of TRBD1 is not possible without DNA. The CDR3 consists of 15 residues.

This chain connects TRBV28 to TRBJ2-2; the D call from TCRdb, TRBD1, cannot be confirmed without DNA. Germline values: CDR1 MDHEN, CDR2 SYDVKM. The CDR3 is 15 residues long. The CDR3 is CASSFHTTGTGELFF.

The genes are TRBV6-2 or TRBV6-3 and TRBJ2-1; there is no DNA to check the TCRdb D call of TRBD2. CDR1 and CDR2 from the germline V gene are MNHEY and SVGEGT. The CDR3 extends over 15 amino acids. This chain's CDR3 is CASSFSGLVSLEQFF.

The chain's CDR3 is CASSLEGGANEKLFF. V gene TRBV7-8 combines with J gene TRBJ1-4. CDR1 and CDR2 (germline): SGHVS, FQNEAQ. This CDR3 comprises 15 residues.

The chain joins TRBV20-1 to TRBJ1-1; TCRdb names TRBD1, which stays unverified in the absence of DNA. CDR3 length: 13 residues. Germline CDR1 DFQATT, CDR2 SNEGSKA (reference sequence). The CDR3 loop is CRAAGQLYTEAFF.

The CDR3 protein is CAEARGSVGTETQYF. The rearrangement links TRBV6-1 to TRBJ2-5; TCRdb returns TRBD2, unconfirmable since there is no DNA. The CDR3 consists of 15 residues. Per germline, CDR1 MNHNS and CDR2 SASEGT.

This chain joins TRBV12-3 or TRBV12-4 and TRBJ2-7; no DNA is available, so the TRBD1 call from TCRdb remains unchecked. This CDR3 has 14 residues. This chain's CDR3 is CASSLQGISYEQYF.

The chain couples TRBV3-1 to TRBJ2-4; the D call of TRBD2 rests on TCRdb alone, since no DNA is present to check it. This CDR3 has 15 amino acids. Germline values: CDR1 LGHDT, CDR2 YNNKEL (reference sequence). This CDR3 is CASSFLLGPRDIQYF.

The genes are TRBV5-1 and TRBJ1-4; absent DNA, TCRdb's TRBD1 call cannot be checked. The germline gives CDR1 SGHRS, CDR2 YFSETQ. The CDR3 has 17 residues. CDR3 sequence reads: CASSLVGQGALQEKLFF. The entire variable domain, with the rest obtained from reference TRBV5-1 and TRBJ1-4, is as follows: KAGVTQTPRYLIKTRGQQVTLSCSPISGHRSVSWYQQTPGQGLQFLFEYFSETQRNKGNFPGRFSGRQFSNSRSEMNVSTLELGDSALYLCASSLVGQGALQEKLFFGSGTQLSVL.

The chain uses TRBV7-9 and TRBJ2-1; TCRdb's assignment of TRBD2 cannot be checked, as there is no DNA. CDR3 length: 14 residues. Germline CDR1 reads SEHNR; CDR2 reads FQNEAQ (reference sequence). CDR3 region: CASARASGRDEQFF. Using reference TRBV7-9 and TRBJ2-1 for the parts outside the CDR3, the full variable domain is DTGVSQNPRHKITKRGQNVTFRCDPISEHNRLYWYRQTLGQGPEFLTYFQNEAQLEKSRLLSDRFSAERPKGSFSTLEIQRTEQGDSAMYLCASARASGRDEQFFGPGTRLTVL.

The chain joins TRBV25-1 to TRBJ1-2; the D call of TRBD1 rests on TCRdb alone, since no DNA is present to check it. The CDR3 runs 14 residues. From germline, CDR1 is MGHDK and CDR2 SYGVNS. The CDR3 reads CASSGGQGAGGYTF.

The V gene is TRBV12-3 or TRBV12-4, the J gene TRBJ2-5; TCRdb gives TRBD2 as the D gene, but with no DNA this cannot be confirmed. The CDR3 totals 13 residues. The CDR3 loop is CASSEDSKTTQYF.

CDR3 sequence reads: CASSPTRTREKLFF. The chain carries TRBV7-2 and TRBJ1-4. The CDR3 has 14 amino acids. Germline values: CDR1 SGHTA, CDR2 FQGNSA.

The CDR3 protein is CATSRDPLAGDTQYF. This chain uses TRBV15 with TRBJ2-3; TCRdb's D gene call, TRBD2, goes unchecked for lack of DNA. CDR3 length equals 15 residues. Germline CDR1 is LNHNV and CDR2 is YYDKDF (reference sequence). Variable domain in full (rest from reference TRBV15 and TRBJ2-3): DAMVIQNPRYQVTQFGKPVTLSCSQTLNHNVMYWYQQKSSQAPKLLFHYYDKDFNNEADTPDNFQSRRPNTSFCFLDIRSPGLGDTAMYLCATSRDPLAGDTQYFGPGTRLTVL.